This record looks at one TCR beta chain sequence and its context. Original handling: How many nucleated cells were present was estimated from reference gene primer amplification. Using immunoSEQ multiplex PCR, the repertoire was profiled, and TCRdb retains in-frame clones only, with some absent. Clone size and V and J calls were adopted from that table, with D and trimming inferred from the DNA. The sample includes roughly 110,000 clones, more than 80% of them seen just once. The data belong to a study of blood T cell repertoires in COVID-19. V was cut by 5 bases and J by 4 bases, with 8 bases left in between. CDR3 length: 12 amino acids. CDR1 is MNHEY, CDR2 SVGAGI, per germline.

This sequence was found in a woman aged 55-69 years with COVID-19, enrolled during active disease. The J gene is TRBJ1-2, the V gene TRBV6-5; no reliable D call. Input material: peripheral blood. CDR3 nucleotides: TGTGCCAGCAGTCCGGAGGGCTATGGCTACACCTTC. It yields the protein CASSPEGYGYTF.